This T cell receptor (beta chain) emerged from a study of blood T cells in healthy people across ages. Whole-study findings and limits: In older individuals, TCR beta diversity per million T cells was lower, falling roughly linearly with age. Comparison with aged donors showed that long-lived donors had more naive CD4+ cells and higher diversity.

The table lists this clonotype with a few counts. The antigen is unknown. CDR1 is KGHSH, CDR2 LQKENI, per germline. The length of the CDR3 is 14 residues. Trimming pared 7 bases from V and 4 bases from J, leaving 15 bases between. A second about 6 to 12 cycle PCR used barcoded and J-beta primers. The template-switch adaptor, which had 12 random nucleotides, put a tag on each cDNA molecule. Each sample yielded at least 3 million CDR3-containing paired-end reads. TCRdb re-called the 5' RACE reads with MiXCR, one entry per CDR3 protein. The table has approximately 1.5 million distinct CDR3 sequences, about 35% seen once.

The sequenced sample was blood. The rearrangement links TRBV18 to TRBJ2-3; D gene uncertain. This clonotype was obtained from a woman under 40 in good health. Written as DNA, the CDR3 is TGTGCCAGCTACTATCGCCCGCGCGCAGATACGCAGTATTTT. It encodes CASYYRPRADTQYF.